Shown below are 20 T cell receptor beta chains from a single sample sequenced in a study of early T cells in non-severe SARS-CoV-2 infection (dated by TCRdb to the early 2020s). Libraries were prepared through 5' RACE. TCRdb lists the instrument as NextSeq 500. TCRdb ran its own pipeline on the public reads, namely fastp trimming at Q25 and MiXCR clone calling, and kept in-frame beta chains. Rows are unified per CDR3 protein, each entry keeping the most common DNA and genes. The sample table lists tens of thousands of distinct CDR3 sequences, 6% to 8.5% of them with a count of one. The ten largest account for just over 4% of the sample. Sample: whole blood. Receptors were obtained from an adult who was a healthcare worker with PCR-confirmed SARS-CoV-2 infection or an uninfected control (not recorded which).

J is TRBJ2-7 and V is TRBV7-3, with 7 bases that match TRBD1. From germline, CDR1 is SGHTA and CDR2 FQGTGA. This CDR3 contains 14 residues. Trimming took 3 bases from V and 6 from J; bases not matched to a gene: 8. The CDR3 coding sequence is TGTGCCAGCAGCTTCACAGGGGAGTGGGGCGAGCAGTACTTC. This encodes CASSFTGEWGEQYF. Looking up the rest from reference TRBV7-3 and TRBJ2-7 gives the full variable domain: GAGVSQTPSNKVTEKGKYVELRCDPISGHTALYWYRQSLGQGPEFLIYFQGTGAADDSGLPNDRFFAVRPEGSVSTLKIQRTERGDSAVYLCASSFTGEWGEQYFGPGTRLTVT.

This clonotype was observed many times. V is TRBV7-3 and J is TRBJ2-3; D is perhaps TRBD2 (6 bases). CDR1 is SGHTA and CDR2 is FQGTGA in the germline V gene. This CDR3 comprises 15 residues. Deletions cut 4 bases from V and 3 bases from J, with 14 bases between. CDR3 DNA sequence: TGTGCCAGCAGCTCCGATCTGGGGGGTACAGATACGCAGTATTTT. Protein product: CASSSDLGGTDTQYF. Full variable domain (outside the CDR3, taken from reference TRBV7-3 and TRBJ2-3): GAGVSQTPSNKVTEKGKYVELRCDPISGHTALYWYRQSLGQGPEFLIYFQGTGAADDSGLPNDRFFAVRPEGSVSTLKIQRTERGDSAVYLCASSSDLGGTDTQYFGPGTRLTVL.

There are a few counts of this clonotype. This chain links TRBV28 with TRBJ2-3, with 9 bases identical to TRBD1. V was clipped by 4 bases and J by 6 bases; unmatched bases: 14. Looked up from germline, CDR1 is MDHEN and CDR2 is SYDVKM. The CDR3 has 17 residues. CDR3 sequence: CASSSPGQGATMDTQYF. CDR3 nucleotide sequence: TGTGCCAGCAGTTCACCGGGACAGGGAGCGACCATGGATACGCAGTATTTT.

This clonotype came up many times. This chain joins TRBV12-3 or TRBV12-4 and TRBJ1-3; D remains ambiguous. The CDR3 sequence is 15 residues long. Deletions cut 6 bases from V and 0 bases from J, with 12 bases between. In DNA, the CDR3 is TGTGCCAGCAGGCTGATGATACCCTCTGGAAACACCATATATTTT. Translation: CASRLMIPSGNTIYF.

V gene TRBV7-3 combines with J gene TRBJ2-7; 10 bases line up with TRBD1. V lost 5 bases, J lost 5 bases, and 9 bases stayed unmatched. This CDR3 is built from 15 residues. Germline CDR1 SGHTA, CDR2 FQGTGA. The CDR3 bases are TGTGCCAGCAGCAAGGCCGGGACAGGGGAGGACGAGCAGTACTTC. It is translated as CASSKAGTGEDEQYF. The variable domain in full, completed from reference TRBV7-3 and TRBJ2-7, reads GAGVSQTPSNKVTEKGKYVELRCDPISGHTALYWYRQSLGQGPEFLIYFQGTGAADDSGLPNDRFFAVRPEGSVSTLKIQRTERGDSAVYLCASSKAGTGEDEQYFGPGTRLTVT.

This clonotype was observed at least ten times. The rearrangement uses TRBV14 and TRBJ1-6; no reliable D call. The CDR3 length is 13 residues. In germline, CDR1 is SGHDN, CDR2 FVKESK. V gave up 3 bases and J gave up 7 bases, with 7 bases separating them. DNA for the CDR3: TGTGCCAGCAGCCACCAGCCAAATTCACCCCTCCACTTT. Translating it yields CASSHQPNSPLHF.

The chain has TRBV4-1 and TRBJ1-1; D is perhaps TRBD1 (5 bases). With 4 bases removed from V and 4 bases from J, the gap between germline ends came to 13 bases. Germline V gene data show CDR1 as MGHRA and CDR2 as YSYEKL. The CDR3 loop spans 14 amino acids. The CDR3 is CASSRTAGGTEAFF. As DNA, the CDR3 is TGCGCCAGCAGCCGGACGGCGGGGGGCACTGAAGCTTTCTTT.

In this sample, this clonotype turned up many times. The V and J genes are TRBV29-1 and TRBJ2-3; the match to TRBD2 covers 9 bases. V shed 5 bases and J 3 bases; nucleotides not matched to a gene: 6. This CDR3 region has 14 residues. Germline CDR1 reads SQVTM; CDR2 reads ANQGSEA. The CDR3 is CSVLSGSGTDTQYF. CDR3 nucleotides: TGCAGCGTTCTTAGCGGGAGCGGGACAGATACGCAGTATTTT.

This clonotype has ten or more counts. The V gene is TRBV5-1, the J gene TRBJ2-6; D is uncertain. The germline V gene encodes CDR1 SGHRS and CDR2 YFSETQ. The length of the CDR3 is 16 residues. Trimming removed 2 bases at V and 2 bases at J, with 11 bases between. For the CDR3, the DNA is TGCGCCAGCAGCTTTTTTTCAGCACCTGGGGCCAACGTCCTGACTTTC. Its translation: CASSFFSAPGANVLTF.

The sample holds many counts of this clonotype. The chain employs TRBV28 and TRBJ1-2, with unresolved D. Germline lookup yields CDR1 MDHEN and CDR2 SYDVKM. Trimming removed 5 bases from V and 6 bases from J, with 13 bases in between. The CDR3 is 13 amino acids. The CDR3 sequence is CASSLLWTHGYTF. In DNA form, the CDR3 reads TGTGCCAGCAGTCTACTTTGGACGCATGGCTACACCTTC.

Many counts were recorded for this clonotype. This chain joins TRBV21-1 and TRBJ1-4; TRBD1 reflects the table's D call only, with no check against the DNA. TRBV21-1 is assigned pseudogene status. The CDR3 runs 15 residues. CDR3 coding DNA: TGTGCCAGCAGCAAAAGGGGGCCAACTAATGAAAAACTGTTTTTT. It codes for CASSKRGPTNEKLFF.

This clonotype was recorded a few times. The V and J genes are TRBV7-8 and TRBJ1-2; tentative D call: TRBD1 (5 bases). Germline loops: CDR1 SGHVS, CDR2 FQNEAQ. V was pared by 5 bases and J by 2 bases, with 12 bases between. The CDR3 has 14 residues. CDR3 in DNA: TGTGCCAGCAGCCCACGACAGTTCAACTATGGCTACACCTTC. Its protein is CASSPRQFNYGYTF.

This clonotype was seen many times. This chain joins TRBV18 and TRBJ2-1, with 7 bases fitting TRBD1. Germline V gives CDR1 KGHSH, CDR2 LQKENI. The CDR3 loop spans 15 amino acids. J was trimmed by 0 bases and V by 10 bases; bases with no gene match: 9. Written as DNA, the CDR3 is TGTGCCACCAACCACGGGGACAGCTCCTACAATGAGCAGTTCTTC. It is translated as CATNHGDSSYNEQFF.

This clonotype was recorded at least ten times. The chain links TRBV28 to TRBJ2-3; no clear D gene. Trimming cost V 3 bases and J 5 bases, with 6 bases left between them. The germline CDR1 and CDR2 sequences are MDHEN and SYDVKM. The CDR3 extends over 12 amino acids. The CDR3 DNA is TGTGCCAGCAGTTTGGTGGGAGATACGCAGTATTTT. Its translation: CASSLVGDTQYF.

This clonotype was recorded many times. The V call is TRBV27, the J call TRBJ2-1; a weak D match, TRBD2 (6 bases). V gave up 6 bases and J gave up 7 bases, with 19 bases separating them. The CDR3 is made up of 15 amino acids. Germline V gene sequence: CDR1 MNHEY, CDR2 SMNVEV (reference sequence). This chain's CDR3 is CASSPLEGRLNEQFF. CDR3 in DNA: TGTGCCAGCAGCCCCCTGGAGGGAAGGTTAAATGAGCAGTTCTTC.

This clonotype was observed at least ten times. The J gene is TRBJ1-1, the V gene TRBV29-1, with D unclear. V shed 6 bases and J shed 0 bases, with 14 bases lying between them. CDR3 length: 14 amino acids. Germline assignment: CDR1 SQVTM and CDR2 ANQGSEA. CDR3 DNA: TGCAGCGTGGACCTCGGCGCAGTGAACACTGAAGCTTTCTTT. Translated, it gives CSVDLGAVNTEAFF.

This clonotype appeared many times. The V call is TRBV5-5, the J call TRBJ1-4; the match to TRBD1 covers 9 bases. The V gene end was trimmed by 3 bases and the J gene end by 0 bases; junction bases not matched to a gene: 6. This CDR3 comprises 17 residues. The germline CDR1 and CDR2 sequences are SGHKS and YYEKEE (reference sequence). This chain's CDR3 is CASSSRDREATNEKLFF. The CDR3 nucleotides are TGTGCCAGCAGCTCCCGGGACAGGGAGGCAACTAATGAAAAACTGTTTTTT.

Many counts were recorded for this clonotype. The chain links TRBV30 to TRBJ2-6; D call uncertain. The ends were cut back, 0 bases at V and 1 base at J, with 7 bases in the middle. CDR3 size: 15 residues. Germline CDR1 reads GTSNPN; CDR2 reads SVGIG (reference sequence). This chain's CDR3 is CAWSVPASGANVLTF. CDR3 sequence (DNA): TGTGCCTGGAGTGTACCGGCGTCTGGGGCCAACGTCCTGACTTTC.

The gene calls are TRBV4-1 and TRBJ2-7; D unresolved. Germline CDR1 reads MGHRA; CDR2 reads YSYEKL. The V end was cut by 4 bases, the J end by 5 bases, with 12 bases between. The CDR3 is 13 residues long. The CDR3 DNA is TGCGCCAGCAGCCCCGTGGCGGCCCACGAGCAGTACTTC. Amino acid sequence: CASSPVAAHEQYF.

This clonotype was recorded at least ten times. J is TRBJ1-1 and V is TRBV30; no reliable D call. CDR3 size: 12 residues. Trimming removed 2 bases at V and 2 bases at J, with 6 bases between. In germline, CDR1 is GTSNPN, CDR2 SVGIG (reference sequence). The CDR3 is CAWSWSNTEAFF. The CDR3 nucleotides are TGTGCCTGGAGTTGGAGTAACACTGAAGCTTTCTTT. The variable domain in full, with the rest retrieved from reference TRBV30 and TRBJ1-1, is SQTIHQWPATLVQPVGSPLSLECTVEGTSNPNLYWYRQAAGRGLQLLFYSVGIGQISSEVPQNLSASRPQDRQFILSSKKLLLSDSGFYLCAWSWSNTEAFFGQGTRLTVV.